The 23 T cell receptor beta chains below were found in one sample sequenced in a study of blood T cell repertoires in COVID-19. Only in-frame clones appear in the TCRdb table, and some are missing; sequencing was by immunoSEQ multiplex PCR. The sample lists under 250,000 clones, under 90% occurring once. Sequencing input: PBMCs or T cells enriched from blood (not recorded which). The receptors were gathered from a woman aged 40 to 50 who had been exposed to COVID-19.

The chain combines TRBV30 with TRBJ1-1; 10 bases are shared with TRBD1. Germline CDR1 reads GTSNPN; CDR2 reads SVGIG (reference sequence). V lost 4 bases and J lost 3; bases outside the gene matches: 8. This CDR3 is 15 amino acids long. The CDR3 DNA follows: TGTGCCTGGATTCCTAAGGGGACAGGGGACACTGAAGCTTTCTTT. As protein: CAWIPKGTGDTEAFF.

J is TRBJ1-1 and V is TRBV18, with no clear D. Germline assignment: CDR1 KGHSH and CDR2 LQKENI. V lost 2 bases, J lost 8 bases, and 12 bases lay in between. This CDR3 comprises 13 residues. This chain's CDR3 is CASSPDIPGEAFF. CDR3 bases: TGTGCCAGCTCACCAGATATTCCGGGGGAAGCTTTCTTT.

The chain is built from TRBV16 and TRBJ1-5; 7 bases line up with TRBD1. V shed 2 bases and J 7 bases; nucleotides not matched to a gene: 11. Germline lookup yields CDR1 KGHSY and CDR2 FQNENV. CDR3 length: 16 residues. As DNA, the CDR3 is TGTGCCAGCAGCCAAGGTCGTACAGGGGCTCAGCAGCCCCAGCATTTT. Protein product: CASSQGRTGAQQPQHF. Using reference TRBV16 and TRBJ1-5 for the parts outside the CDR3, the full variable domain is GEEVAQTPKHLVRGEGQKAKLYCAPIKGHSYVFWYQQVLKNEFKFLISFQNENVFDETGMPKERFSAKCLPNSPCSLEIQATKLEDSAVYFCASSQGRTGAQQPQHFGDGTRLSIL.

The V gene is TRBV9, the J gene TRBJ2-3; D gene ambiguous. Trimming took 4 bases from V and 2 from J, leaving 5 bases between them. Germline lookup yields CDR1 SGDLS and CDR2 YYNGEE. The CDR3 has 12 residues. DNA for the CDR3: TGTGCCAGCAGCTTACTCACAGATACGCAGTATTTT. Translated, it gives CASSLLTDTQYF.

A note on this clone: The same CDR3 can be traced to other DNA sequences in this sample. The chain combines TRBV2 with TRBJ1-5; D is uncertain. CDR1 and CDR2 (germline): SNHLY, FYNNEI. The V gene lost 8 bases and the J gene lost 1 base, with 6 bases spanning the gap. CDR3 size: 12 residues. The CDR3 spells CASGGSNQPQHF. In DNA form, the CDR3 reads TGTGCCAGCGGAGGAAGCAATCAGCCCCAGCATTTT.

The J gene is TRBJ1-2, the V gene TRBV5-1; a weak D match, TRBD1 (5 bases). V was shortened by 4 bases and J by 7 bases, with 20 bases between the two germline ends. This CDR3 is built from 15 residues. Germline CDR1 SGHRS, CDR2 YFSETQ. The CDR3 loop reads CASSVAPPGTIGYTF. The CDR3 nucleotides read TGCGCCAGCAGCGTCGCACCCCCCGGGACTATTGGCTACACCTTC.

The gene calls are TRBV6-5 and TRBJ2-3, with D tentatively TRBD2 (5 bases). The CDR3 length is 12 residues. The germline CDR1 and CDR2 sequences are MNHEY and SVGAGI. Trimming shortened V by 10 bases and J by 2 bases, and 10 bases separated the two germline ends. For the CDR3, the DNA is TGTGCCATTGGCGGGCCCACAGATACGCAGTATTTT. This encodes CAIGGPTDTQYF.

The chain couples TRBV7-8 to TRBJ2-2, with 9 positions matching TRBD1. The trim removed 6 bases at V and 6 bases at J, leaving 11 bases unmatched. CDR1 SGHVS and CDR2 FQNEAQ come from the germline V gene. There are 16 residues in the CDR3. Here the CDR3 DNA reads TGTGCCAGCAGAGGGAGTAGGACAGGGGTATCCGGGGAGCTGTTTTTT. Amino acids: CASRGSRTGVSGELFF.

This clone was recorded only once. V usage is TRBV3-1 (or the pseudogene TRBV3-2) and J usage is TRBJ1-1; 9 bases line up with TRBD1. The CDR3 sequence is 16 residues long. Trimming removed 5 bases from V and 4 bases from J; junction bases left unmatched: 11. Per the germline V gene, CDR1 is LGHDT and CDR2 is YNNKEL (reference sequence). CDR3 coding DNA: TGTGCCAGCAGCTTCGGACAGGGGAGGATGGGCACTGAAGCTTTCTTT. The encoded protein is CASSFGQGRMGTEAFF.

The V and J genes are TRBV6-5 and TRBJ1-2, with D possibly matching TRBD1 (6 bases). V lost 10 bases, J lost 4 bases, and 22 bases lay in between. The CDR3 runs to 15 residues. The germline V gene has CDR1 MNHEY and CDR2 SVGAGI. CDR3 coding DNA: TGTGCCACCTCCTCCCCAGGGGCGTCTCGCTATGGCTACACCTTC. This encodes CATSSPGASRYGYTF.

In the case of this clone: At one end the junction does not follow the germline gene, possibly because of a read error. This chain connects TRBV10-3 to TRBJ2-3, with D possibly TRBD2 on 6 matching bases. CDR3 length equals 15 residues. Germline V gene data show CDR1 as ENHRY and CDR2 as SYGVKD. The CDR3 DNA reads as TGTGCCATCAGTGAGCCGGGACTCAGCAGAGATACGCAGTATTTT. Protein sequence: CAISEPGLSRDTQYF.

The CDR3 DNA reads as TGCGCCAGCAGCTTGGAGAGCGGGGGCCGAAATGAGCAGTTCTTC. It specifies CASSLESGGRNEQFF. This rearrangement joins TRBV5-1 to TRBJ2-1; TRBD2 agrees at 8 bases. Germline assignment: CDR1 SGHRS and CDR2 YFSETQ. The junction had 6 bases not matched to a gene; V was cut back by 0 bases and J by 7 bases. The length of the CDR3 is 15 residues.

This chain uses TRBV28 with TRBJ2-1; the match to TRBD1 covers 8 bases. Trimming took 2 bases from V and 4 from J; bases not matched to a gene: 4. The CDR3 spans 15 residues. Germline lookup yields CDR1 MDHEN and CDR2 SYDVKM. The CDR3 nucleotides read TGTGCCAGCAGTTTAGGGACAGGTCTTTACAATGAGCAGTTCTTC. Translation: CASSLGTGLYNEQFF.

The rearrangement links TRBV9 to TRBJ2-2; perhaps TRBD2 as D (6 bases). The CDR3 is 17 residues long. Trimming took 2 bases from V and 0 from J, leaving 14 bases between them. Germline V gene lookup returns CDR1 SGDLS and CDR2 YYNGEE. The CDR3 region has the DNA TGTGCCAGCAGCGTCGGGGACGGGAGTTCGAACACCGGGGAGCTGTTTTTT. Its protein is CASSVGDGSSNTGELFF. Full variable domain (missing parts from reference TRBV9 and TRBJ2-2): DSGVTQTPKHLITATGQRVTLRCSPRSGDLSVYWYQQSLDQGLQFLIQYYNGEERAKGNILERFSAQQFPDLHSELNLSSLELGDSALYFCASSVGDGSSNTGELFFGEGSRLTVL.

The V call is TRBV9, the J call TRBJ2-3, with D possibly being TRBD2 (7 bases). The CDR3 contains 15 residues. In germline, CDR1 is SGDLS, CDR2 YYNGEE. V gave up 4 bases and J gave up 4 bases, with 16 bases separating them. The CDR3: CASSPRGGVSDTQYF. The CDR3 coding sequence is TGTGCCAGCAGCCCCAGAGGGGGGGTGTCAGATACGCAGTATTTT.

As concerns this clone: One base away lies a much larger clone, so this may be a sequencing read error. Other DNA sequences from this sample encode an identical CDR3 as well. The V and J genes are TRBV27 and TRBJ2-1; 10 bases align to TRBD2. CDR1 and CDR2 (germline): MNHEY, SMNVEV (reference sequence). The CDR3 is 14 residues long. The trim removed 6 bases at V and 3 bases at J, leaving 2 bases unmatched. The CDR3 sequence is CASSLAGGYNEQFF. The CDR3, as DNA: TGTGCCAGCAGCTTAGCGGGGGGCTACAATGAGCAGTTCTTC.

The chain links TRBV30 to TRBJ1-6; TRBD1 might be the D (5 bases). Trimming removed 8 bases from V and 6 bases from J, with 17 bases in between. This CDR3 spans 14 amino acids. The germline V gene has CDR1 GTSNPN and CDR2 SVGIG (reference sequence). The CDR3 DNA follows: TGTGCCCGGGGAGGGGTAGGAGGTAATTCACCCCTCCACTTT. Its translation: CARGGVGGNSPLHF.

The chain is built from TRBV6-2 or TRBV6-3 and TRBJ1-2; D not certain. The CDR3 consists of 14 residues. Germline V gene data show CDR1 as MNHEY and CDR2 as SVGEGT. Trimming took off 0 bases at V and 7 bases at J, with 12 bases between the two ends. The CDR3 DNA follows: TGTGCCAGCAGTTACTCGATTTCCGCCGGTGGCTACACCTTC. Translated: CASSYSISAGGYTF.

The chain couples TRBV7-2 to TRBJ2-7; 9 positions agree with TRBD1. V gave up 4 bases and J gave up 5 bases; unmatched junction bases: 15. Per germline, CDR1 SGHTA and CDR2 FQGNSA. This CDR3 is built from 17 residues. The CDR3 DNA is TGTGCCAGCAGCTCCAGTAACAGGGGGCGTATGCCACACGAGCAGTACTTC. Translated, it gives CASSSSNRGRMPHEQYF.

This clone was seen at least ten times. Other DNA sequences of this sample code for an identical CDR3. The CDR3 loop reads CASSVVGQGNTEAFF. In DNA, the CDR3 is TGTGCCAGCAGCGTAGTGGGGCAGGGGAACACTGAAGCTTTCTTT. The V and J genes are TRBV9 and TRBJ1-1; weak D call: TRBD1 (5 bases). The CDR3 has 15 amino acids. Trimming left V 0 bases short and J 1 base short, with 10 bases between. Germline V lookup: CDR1 SGDLS, CDR2 YYNGEE.

The rearrangement uses TRBV27 and TRBJ1-3, with D possibly being TRBD1 (5 bases). V was cut by 2 bases and J by 3 bases, with 5 bases left in between. Germline-derived CDR1 and CDR2 are MNHEY and SMNVEV (reference sequence). CDR3 length: 13 residues. Written as DNA, the CDR3 is TGTGCCAGCAGTTTACAGGGTGGAAACACCATATATTTT. Translation gives CASSLQGGNTIYF.

The chain joins TRBV5-4 to TRBJ2-5; possible D gene TRBD2, 7 bases. The germline CDR1 and CDR2 sequences are SGHNT and YYREEE (reference sequence). The V gene lost 0 bases and the J gene lost 5 bases, with 14 bases spanning the gap. There are 15 residues in the CDR3. CDR3 nucleotides: TGTGCCAGCAGCTTGGCCAAAGGGGGGGAGGAGACCCAGTACTTC. Translation: CASSLAKGGEETQYF.

This chain uses TRBV9 with TRBJ1-6, with 7 bases matching TRBD1. This CDR3 region has 15 residues. In germline, CDR1 is SGDLS, CDR2 YYNGEE. Trimming removed 4 bases from V and 7 bases from J; junction bases left unmatched: 8. CDR3 DNA sequence: TGTGCCAGCAGCACCGGGACAGACAACAATTCACCCCTCCACTTT. Protein sequence: CASSTGTDNNSPLHF.